This TCR beta chain was recovered during a study of T cell responses to AZD1222 COVID-19 vaccine. Some clones are missing from TCRdb's copy, which holds only in-frame ones; the method was immunoSEQ multiplex PCR. This table has 90,000 to 150,000 clones, around 92% appearing once. This clone has more than one count but fewer than ten. Trimming cost V 5 bases and J 6 bases, with 11 bases left between them. The V gene's germline CDR1 is MNHNY and CDR2 SVGAGI (reference sequence). CDR3 size: 13 residues. The input for sequencing was peripheral blood, taken 28 days after the second AZD1222 dose. The receptor's source is an adult who received the AZD1222 COVID-19 vaccine. The V and J genes are TRBV6-6 and TRBJ2-4; TRBD1 might be the D (6 bases). The CDR3 here is CASSLTDRNIQYF. The CDR3 DNA reads as TGTGCCAGCAGTCTTACGGACAGAAACATTCAGTACTTC.